Below, one TCR beta chain is given with its context. This clonotype was observed many times. There is no known antigen for this receptor. Within one base of it there is no much larger clone, and no base qualities were kept. Per the publication, the treatment or condition label means: allogeneic hematopoietic cell transplantation with graft depleted of TCRalphabeta T cells and CD19 B cells. TCRalphabeta/CD19-depleted allogeneic hematopoietic cell grafts were given to the transplant recipients, all of whom were children. The data belong to a study of T-cell reconstitution after alpha-beta-depleted transplantation in children (dated by TCRdb to about 2016). For the wider study: The study quantitatively tracked T-cell immune reconstitution after TCRalphabeta/CD19-depleted allogeneic hematopoietic cell transplantation in children using TCR repertoire profiling.

Findings and caveats that apply to the study as a whole: Over the following months the frequencies of hyperexpanded clones went down, and after one year T-cell counts and TCRbeta diversity were mostly credited to newly produced T cells. The apparently early recovery of alphabetaT-cell counts about two months after transplant reportedly depended on only several hundred rapidly expanded clones that came from non-depleted graft cells. In some patients, the high TCRbeta diversity seen at day 60 was put down to recipient T cells and intrathymic progenitors that had survived conditioning.

CDR1 and CDR2 were assigned from the germline V gene as SGHTA and FQGNSA. The germline ends are 9 bases apart after V is trimmed by 1 base and J by 4 bases. The CDR3 covers 14 residues, taking in both the cysteine and the phenylalanine. Just CDR3 DNA is preserved here, 42 bases in frame from base 1. Library construction relied on PCR. Data came from an Illumina HiSeq 2500. TCR library preparation used molecular barcoding, with unique molecular identifiers applied to normalize quantification of the TCRbeta repertoire. TCRdb itself trimmed the public reads at Q25 with fastp, ran MiXCR and retained productive beta chains. Entries are consolidated by CDR3 protein sequence, retaining the most common genes and DNA. The sample yields hundreds of thousands of distinct CDR3 sequences; around a tenth were counted once. The ten most abundant clones make up 20% to 25% of the sample.

The receptor was derived from a male patient between 2 and 10 years old who had a stem cell transplant for chronic granulomatous disease, so the T cells may come from the graft donor. Sample: peripheral blood, taken 180 days after TCRalphabeta/CD19-depleted stem cell transplant. This chain is built from TRBV7-2 and TRBJ2-3, with TRBD2 tentatively as D gene (5 bases match). The DNA is TGTGCCAGCAGCTTAGACGGCGGGTCAGATACGCAGTATTTT. Protein translation: CASSLDGGSDTQYF. Joined to the reference TRBV7-2 and TRBJ2-3 proteins, this CDR3 gives the full variable domain: GAGVSQSPSNKVTEKGKDVELRCDPISGHTALYWYRQSLGQGLEFLIYFQGNSAPDKSGLPSDRFSAERTGGSVSTLTIQRTQQEDSAVYLCASSLDGGSDTQYFGPGTRLTVL.